This T cell receptor beta chain appears in the sequencing data of a study of shared clonotypes between healthy human individuals. Findings of the study overall: Naive CD4 clonotypes overlapped across a handful of donors at roughly 5.1%. Clonotype sharing among donors, it was expected, would be affected by sequencing depth.

TCRdb keeps only in-frame clones here, not all; method: immunoSEQ multiplex PCR. The repertoire holds 900,000 to 1,200,000 clones, with roughly 74% as singletons. Turning to this clone: The antigen is not known.

The germline V gene encodes CDR1 SGHNT and CDR2 YYREEE (reference sequence). CDR3 size: 15 residues. V dropped 4 bases and J dropped 1; count of bases not matched to a gene: 4. This sequence originates from a man between 18 and 29 years old in good health. Some clones in this sample may be carry-over from other donors' samples. The sequencing input was memory CD4+ T cells from PBMCs. The subset denotes: CD45RA-negative fraction. This chain links TRBV5-4 with TRBJ2-2; 7 positions agree with TRBD1. The CDR3 nucleotides read TGTGCCAGCAGCGCCCGGACAGGGAACACCGGGGAGCTGTTTTTT. Its protein product is CASSARTGNTGELFF.